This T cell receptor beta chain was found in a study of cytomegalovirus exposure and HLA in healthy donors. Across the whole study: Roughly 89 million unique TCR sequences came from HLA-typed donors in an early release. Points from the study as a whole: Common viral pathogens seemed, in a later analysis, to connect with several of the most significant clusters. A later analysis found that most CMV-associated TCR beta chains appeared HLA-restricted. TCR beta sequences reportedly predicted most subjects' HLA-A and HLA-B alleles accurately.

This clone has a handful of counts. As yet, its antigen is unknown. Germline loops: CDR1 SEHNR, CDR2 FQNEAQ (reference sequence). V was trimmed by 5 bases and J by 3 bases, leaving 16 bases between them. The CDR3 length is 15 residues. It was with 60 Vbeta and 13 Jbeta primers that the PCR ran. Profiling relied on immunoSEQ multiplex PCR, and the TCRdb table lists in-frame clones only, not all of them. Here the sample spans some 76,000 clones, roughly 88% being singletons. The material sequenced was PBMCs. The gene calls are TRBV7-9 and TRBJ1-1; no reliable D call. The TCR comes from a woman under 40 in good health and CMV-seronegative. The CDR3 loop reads CASSHSLAGDTEAFF. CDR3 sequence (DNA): TGTGCCAGCAGCCATAGCCTGGCCGGTGACACTGAAGCTTTCTTT.